This is a list of T cell receptor beta chains from one sample in a study of blood T cell repertoires in COVID-19. Measured with immunoSEQ multiplex PCR; TCRdb has only the in-frame clones, and not every one. The repertoire holds more than 350,000 clones, with around nine tenths as singletons. The sequenced sample consisted of PBMCs or T cells enriched from blood (not recorded which). The source of these receptors is a woman between 45 and 60 years old who had recovered from COVID-19. The CDR3 runs from the conserved cysteine through the conserved F or W. The order of the fields is V gene, clone size, J gene, D gene, CDR3 protein, CDR3 DNA. D genes are given only for firm matches. Size tells how often a clone was seen (once, few, many) or the class of an expanded clone, and some rows leave it out.

v_call: TRBV18
clone_size: NA
j_call: TRBJ1-1
d_call: NA
cdr3_aa: CASSPLAEGVVNTEAFF
cdr3_nt: TGTGCCAGCTCGCCACTCGCCGAAGGGGTGGTGAACACTGAAGCTTTCTTT

v_call: TRBV2
clone_size: NA
j_call: TRBJ2-1
d_call: NA
cdr3_aa: CASSVSPGVGNEQFF
cdr3_nt: TGTGCCAGCAGTGTTTCCCCGGGGGTGGGCAATGAGCAGTTCTTC

v_call: TRBV5-6
clone_size: NA
j_call: TRBJ1-6
d_call: TRBD1
cdr3_aa: CASSLAGTGSSPLHF
cdr3_nt: TGTGCCAGCAGCTTGGCCGGGACAGGGAGTTCACCCCTCCACTTT

v_call: TRBV7-2
clone_size: once
j_call: TRBJ2-7
d_call: NA
cdr3_aa: CASSLGVAGSVYEQYF
cdr3_nt: TGTGCCAGCAGCTTAGGGGTCGCAGGGTCTGTCTACGAGCAGTACTTC

v_call: TRBV19
clone_size: NA
j_call: TRBJ1-2
d_call: NA
cdr3_aa: CASSFGRSDYTF
cdr3_nt: TGTGCCAGTAGTTTCGGGAGGAGTGACTACACCTTC

v_call: TRBV5-4
clone_size: NA
j_call: TRBJ1-1
d_call: TRBD1
cdr3_aa: CASSLAGGPGTEAFF
cdr3_nt: TGTGCCAGCAGCTTGGCAGGGGGCCCGGGCACTGAAGCTTTCTTT

v_call: TRBV18
clone_size: NA
j_call: TRBJ1-1
d_call: NA
cdr3_aa: CASSPWADSTEAFF
cdr3_nt: TGTGCCAGCTCACCGTGGGCAGATTCCACTGAAGCTTTCTTT

v_call: TRBV27
clone_size: NA
j_call: TRBJ1-2
d_call: NA
cdr3_aa: CASSFKGRSYTF
cdr3_nt: TGTGCCAGCAGTTTCAAGGGGCGCAGCTACACCTTC

v_call: TRBV9
clone_size: NA
j_call: TRBJ2-3
d_call: NA
cdr3_aa: CASSPLSLALSSTDTQYF
cdr3_nt: TGTGCCAGCAGCCCCCTCTCTTTAGCGCTTTCTAGCACAGATACGCAGTATTTT

v_call: TRBV3-1/TRBV3-2
clone_size: NA
j_call: TRBJ2-5
d_call: TRBD2
cdr3_aa: CASSQYSGGKETQYF
cdr3_nt: TGTGCCAGCAGCCAATATAGCGGGGGTAAAGAGACCCAGTACTTC

v_call: TRBV27
clone_size: NA
j_call: TRBJ1-6
d_call: TRBD1
cdr3_aa: CASSASGQNNSPLHF
cdr3_nt: TGTGCCAGCAGTGCCTCGGGACAGAATAATTCACCCCTCCACTTT

v_call: TRBV28
clone_size: few
j_call: TRBJ2-1
d_call: TRBD1
cdr3_aa: CASSLPRTGGVMDEQFF
cdr3_nt: TGTGCCAGCAGTTTACCCCGGACAGGGGGCGTTATGGATGAGCAGTTCTTC

v_call: TRBV25-1
clone_size: NA
j_call: TRBJ1-5
d_call: TRBD1
cdr3_aa: CASSLVGTGDQPQHF
cdr3_nt: TGTGCCAGCAGTTTAGTCGGGACAGGTGATCAGCCCCAGCATTTT

v_call: TRBV18
clone_size: NA
j_call: TRBJ2-3
d_call: NA
cdr3_aa: CASSPQSISNPDTQYF
cdr3_nt: TGTGCCAGCTCACCACAGTCTATCTCAAATCCAGATACGCAGTATTTT

v_call: TRBV29-1
clone_size: once
j_call: TRBJ1-1
d_call: TRBD1
cdr3_aa: CSGQTGRTTMNTEAFF
cdr3_nt: TGCAGCGGCCAGACAGGGCGGACGACGATGAACACTGAAGCTTTCTTT

v_call: TRBV2
clone_size: NA
j_call: TRBJ2-1
d_call: TRBD1
cdr3_aa: CASSPGQGLWTMNEQFF
cdr3_nt: TGTGCCAGCTCCCCGGGACAGGGTTTGTGGACAATGAATGAGCAGTTCTTC

v_call: TRBV9
clone_size: NA
j_call: TRBJ2-7
d_call: NA
cdr3_aa: CASSVTVDNAYEQYF
cdr3_nt: TGTGCCAGCAGCGTAACTGTAGACAATGCCTACGAGCAGTACTTC

v_call: TRBV5-8
clone_size: NA
j_call: TRBJ1-5
d_call: TRBD1
cdr3_aa: CASSAGQGAYSNQPQHF
cdr3_nt: TGTGCCAGCAGTGCGGGACAGGGCGCATATAGCAATCAGCCCCAGCATTTT

v_call: TRBV4-2
clone_size: NA
j_call: TRBJ2-5
d_call: TRBD2
cdr3_aa: CASSQGTSGQETQYF
cdr3_nt: TGTGCCAGCAGCCAAGGGACTAGCGGCCAAGAGACCCAGTACTTC

v_call: TRBV7-2
clone_size: NA
j_call: TRBJ2-7
d_call: NA
cdr3_aa: CASRSDRYEQYF
cdr3_nt: TGTGCCAGCAGGTCAGACAGGTACGAGCAGTACTTC